This T cell receptor beta chain was identified in a study of blood T cell repertoires in COVID-19. In the study's own analysis: Estimation of nucleated cell counts relied on the amplification of reference gene primers. Some clones are missing from TCRdb's copy, which holds only in-frame ones; the method was immunoSEQ multiplex PCR. The V and J calls and clone size come from that table; D and trimming were worked out from the DNA. The sample shows about 190,000 clones, roughly 80% of them seen only once. V dropped 5 bases and J dropped 0; count of bases not matched to a gene: 12. The CDR3 is 18 residues long. CDR1 is SGHAT, CDR2 FQNNGV, per germline.

The receptor was derived from a man aged 55 to 70 with active or convalescent COVID-19. This chain connects TRBV11-2 to TRBJ2-5; 10 positions agree with TRBD2. The sample consisted of peripheral blood. CDR3 nucleotide sequence: TGTGCCAGCAGCCCCCGAGGACTAGCGGCACGGTACCAAGAGACCCAGTACTTC. Protein product: CASSPRGLAARYQETQYF.